This T cell receptor beta chain was recorded in a study of T-cell memory formation after mild COVID-19. Trimming took 0 bases from V and 4 from J, leaving 15 bases between them. Germline assignment: CDR1 SGHVS and CDR2 FQNEAQ. The CDR3 covers 16 residues. TCRdb fed the 5' RACE reads into MiXCR, producing one record per CDR3 protein. This table holds more than 250,000 distinct CDR3 sequences, over 15% found once. Sequenced sample: PBMCs or a T cell subset sorted from them (not recorded which). This receptor was taken from a man between 18 and 35 years old who had mild COVID-19 (a few samples of this study predate the infection). Cell type and time point are not known. V is TRBV7-8 and J is TRBJ1-1; D may be TRBD1 (6 bases). The CDR3, as DNA: TGTGCCAGCAGCTTAGCGTCCCACAGGGTGGCCACTGAAGCTTTCTTT. This codes for CASSLASHRVATEAFF. Filled out from reference TRBV7-8 and TRBJ1-1, the complete variable domain reads GAGVSQSPRYKVAKRGQDVALRCDPISGHVSLFWYQQALGQGPEFLTYFQNEAQLDKSGLPSDRFFAERPEGSVSTLKIQRTQQEDSAVYLCASSLASHRVATEAFFGQGTRLTVV.